This is a list of T cell receptor beta chains from one sample in a study of blood T cells in healthy people across ages. From the 5' RACE reads, TCRdb called clonotypes with MiXCR, one entry per CDR3 protein. The table includes roughly 2 million distinct CDR3 sequences, around half detected once. The sequenced sample was blood. Receptors originate from a woman in her thirties or forties in good health. CDR3s include the opening cysteine and the closing phenylalanine or tryptophan. A D gene is named only where the DNA matches it firmly. Not all rows give a size; the values are once, few, many and, for expanded clones, a class.

D	size	V	J	DNA	CDR3
-	once	TRBV28	TRBJ2-1	TGTGCCAGCAGTGCACAAGTTTACGATGAGCAGTTCTTC	CASSAQVYDEQFF
-	many	TRBV4-3	TRBJ2-7	TGCGCCAGCAGCCAAGACGGGATATACGAGCAGTACTTC	CASSQDGIYEQYF
TRBD2	-	TRBV6-6	TRBJ2-3	TGTGCCACAAGACTAGCGGGGGGCACAGATACGCAGTATTTT	CATRLAGGTDTQYF
-	-	TRBV5-1	TRBJ1-5	TGCGCCAGCTCTCCCATAACAGGGAGTGGTCAGCCCCAGCATTTT	CASSPITGSGQPQHF
-	once	TRBV4-2	TRBJ2-3	TGTGCCAGCAGCCAAACAGACCTAGCCACAGATACGCAGTATTTT	CASSQTDLATDTQYF
-	few	TRBV5-1	TRBJ2-2	TGCGCCAGCAGCTTCACACTCGTGAACACCGGGGAGCTGTTTTTT	CASSFTLVNTGELFF
-	once	TRBV20-1	TRBJ2-5	TGCAGTGCTAGTCGGGAGTTAGAGACCCAGTACTTC	CSASRELETQYF
TRBD2	few	TRBV12-3/TRBV12-4	TRBJ2-5	TGTGCCAGCAACTTCCGACTAGCGGGGGATCAAGAGACCCAGTACTTC	CASNFRLAGDQETQYF
TRBD1	-	TRBV25-1	TRBJ1-2	TGTGCCAGCAGTGAATCCGGGACAGGGGGTTACGGCTACACCTTC	CASSESGTGGYGYTF
TRBD2	few	TRBV20-1	TRBJ2-7	TGCAGTGCTAACCCCCTTGGGAGGGTGAACTCCTACGAGCAGTACTTC	CSANPLGRVNSYEQYF
-	-	TRBV18	TRBJ2-7	TGTGCCAGCTCACCAAAGGCAGGGAACGAGCAGTACTTC	CASSPKAGNEQYF
-	-	TRBV5-1	TRBJ2-4	TGCGCCAGCAGCCCGCCCGTGGGGGGGGCGGCCAAAAACATTCAGTACTTC	CASSPPVGGAAKNIQYF
-	-	TRBV10-3	TRBJ1-2	TGTGCCATCTCCGGATCATCCGATGGCTACACCTTC	CAISGSSDGYTF
TRBD1	-	TRBV20-1	TRBJ1-2	TGCAGTGCTCTTCGCCGGACAGGGGGCCCACTCTATGGCTACACCTTC	CSALRRTGGPLYGYTF
TRBD2	-	TRBV7-2	TRBJ2-1	TGTGCCAGCAGCTTGAACCGGGACTATGCCCCTAAGCTTAATGAGCAGTTCTTC	CASSLNRDYAPKLNEQFF
TRBD1	many	TRBV9	TRBJ1-6	TGTGCCAGCAGCGCCGGGGACAGGGCAAGTTCACCCCTCCACTTT	CASSAGDRASSPLHF
-	-	TRBV7-2	TRBJ2-7	TGTGCCAGCAGCTTATTCTTTCGCAAGACGGAGCCTATTTCCTACGAGCAGTACTTC	CASSLFFRKTEPISYEQYF
-	few	TRBV29-1	TRBJ1-2	TGCAGCGTTGTATTTTCGGCTATCCCGCCTTATGGCTACACCTTC	CSVVFSAIPPYGYTF
TRBD2	-	TRBV12-3/TRBV12-4	TRBJ2-5	TGTGCCAGCAGGCTCGGGACTAGCCAAGAGACCCAGTACTTC	CASRLGTSQETQYF
TRBD2	-	TRBV20-1	TRBJ2-3	TGCAGTGCTAGTGGGCTAGCGGGGGGCGAGTATTTT	CSASGLAGGEYF
TRBD1	-	TRBV4-1	TRBJ1-2	TGCGCCAGCAGCCAGGATACCGGGACAGGGGTCTATGGCTACACCTTC	CASSQDTGTGVYGYTF
TRBD2	-	TRBV12-3/TRBV12-4	TRBJ2-4	TGTGCCAGCAGTTGGCGCCTAAATAGCGGGGACCTAGCCAAAAACATTCAGTACTTC	CASSWRLNSGDLAKNIQYF
TRBD1	-	TRBV5-1	TRBJ2-7	TGCGCCAGCAGCTCAACCGGGACAGGGCACAATGAGCAGTACTTC	CASSSTGTGHNEQYF
TRBD1	few	TRBV4-2	TRBJ2-7	TGTGCCAGCAGAAGACAGGGGGCACCCGAGCAGTACTTC	CASRRQGAPEQYF
-	-	TRBV4-2	TRBJ2-3	TGTGCCAGCAGCCTGGTCTCCGGTGGCGGGGGGGGGACAGGTACGCAGTATTTT	CASSLVSGGGGGTGTQYF
-	many	TRBV20-1	TRBJ2-1	TGCAGTGCACTCACCGCGGCGGGGTACGACAATGAGCAGTTCTTC	CSALTAAGYDNEQFF
TRBD1	few	TRBV20-1	TRBJ2-7	TGCAGTGCTAGCGGACCGGGACAGGGCTACGAGCAGTACTTC	CSASGPGQGYEQYF
-	-	TRBV24-1	TRBJ1-2	TGTGCCACCAGTGATCCGGCCGGAAGCGGCTATGGCTACACCTTC	CATSDPAGSGYGYTF
-	-	TRBV10-3	TRBJ2-3	TGTGCCATCAGTGGTGTTTCTAGCACAGATACGCAGTATTTT	CAISGVSSTDTQYF
-	-	TRBV29-1	TRBJ1-5	TGCAGCGTGGGTAGTGAGGGGGAAAGCAATCAGCCCCAGCATTTT	CSVGSEGESNQPQHF
TRBD2	-	TRBV29-1	TRBJ2-3	TGCAGCGTTGAAGCAAGGCGGGGGGTGTATAGAGGCACAAATACGCAGTATTTT	CSVEARRGVYRGTNTQYF
TRBD1	-	TRBV24-1	TRBJ2-5	TGTGCCACCAGTGACCCTGGACAGGGTGAGGAGACCCAGTACTTC	CATSDPGQGEETQYF
TRBD1	-	TRBV12-3/TRBV12-4	TRBJ2-1	TGTGCCAGCAGCCACGACGGACAGGGAAACTCCTACAATGAGCAGTTCTTC	CASSHDGQGNSYNEQFF
TRBD2	-	TRBV7-2	TRBJ2-3	TGTGCCAGCAGCTTAGATCGAGCGGGGTATACCACAGATACGCAGTATTTT	CASSLDRAGYTTDTQYF
-	few	TRBV4-3	TRBJ2-3	TGCGCCAGCAGCCAGGAAGTGGCGGGGGCACGGGATACGCAGTATTTT	CASSQEVAGARDTQYF
TRBD1	-	TRBV6-1	TRBJ2-3	TGTGCCAGCAAGCCGGGACAGGGGGCGGATACGCAGTATTTT	CASKPGQGADTQYF
-	few	TRBV10-3	TRBJ1-2	TGTGCCCTTTTTAAAGGTTTGGACTATGGCTACACCTTC	CALFKGLDYGYTF
TRBD1	few	TRBV20-1	TRBJ2-4	TGCAGTGCTAGCCCACGGACAGGGCCCCAAGCCAAAAACATTCAGTACTTC	CSASPRTGPQAKNIQYF
-	-	TRBV6-5	TRBJ1-1	TGTGCCAGCAGTAAGTTAGGGGGCACTGAAGCTTTCTTT	CASSKLGGTEAFF
-	once	TRBV5-6	TRBJ1-4	TGTGCCAGCAGCCTACGCCGTCCGTCAACTAATGAAAAACTGTTTTTT	CASSLRRPSTNEKLFF
-	few	TRBV20-1	TRBJ2-7	TGCAGTGCTACCGGTGACAAAACCTACGAGCAGTACTTC	CSATGDKTYEQYF
TRBD1	few	TRBV24-1	TRBJ2-3	TGTGCCACCAGTGATCCCGGGACAGGCACAGATACGCAGTATTTT	CATSDPGTGTDTQYF
-	once	TRBV4-2	TRBJ1-2	TGTGCCAGCAGCCAAGATACGCAGGGGAGAAGCTATGGCTACACCTTC	CASSQDTQGRSYGYTF
TRBD2	-	TRBV13	TRBJ2-1	TGTGCCAGCAGCTTAGGATCCCGGACTAGCAGGGGAAATGAGCAGTTCTTC	CASSLGSRTSRGNEQFF
TRBD1	-	TRBV7-3	TRBJ2-3	TGTGCCAGCAGCTTATCGGGACAGATCACAGATACGCAGTATTTT	CASSLSGQITDTQYF
-	-	TRBV5-5	TRBJ1-6	TGTGCCAGCAGCGACCCTGGTACCAATTCACCCCTCCACTTT	CASSDPGTNSPLHF
-	few	TRBV29-1	TRBJ2-7	TGCAGCGTTGAGGGTCAGTCCGGGCTCGAGCAGTACTTC	CSVEGQSGLEQYF
-	-	TRBV20-1	TRBJ2-5	TGCAGTGCTAGTGTGGGTCTCTCTGTTCAGCCTAAGCAGTACTTC	CSASVGLSVQPKQYF
-	-	TRBV28	TRBJ2-7	TGTGCCAGCATGACTGTTTACGAGCAGTACTTC	CASMTVYEQYF
TRBD1	few	TRBV25-1	TRBJ2-7	TGTGCCAGCAGTGTGGGACAGGGGGCTGACGAGCAGTACTTC	CASSVGQGADEQYF
-	few	TRBV20-1	TRBJ2-5	TGCAGTGCTCCCACTCTACCGGGGCTCCAAGAGACCCAGTACTTC	CSAPTLPGLQETQYF
TRBD2	-	TRBV6-5	TRBJ2-1	TGTGCCAGCAGTTTTTCCACTTCTAGCGGGGGGGAGTTCTTC	CASSFSTSSGGEFF
-	-	TRBV11-2	TRBJ2-2	TGTGCCAGCACCGGGGGCATCCGAGCGAACACCGGGGAGCTGTTTTTT	CASTGGIRANTGELFF
-	-	TRBV9	TRBJ1-2	TGTGCCAGCAGCGTTCTTGGGCAGGGAGCGTTGGACTATGGCTACACCTTC	CASSVLGQGALDYGYTF
-	-	TRBV4-3	TRBJ2-7	TGCGCCAGCAGCCAAGACCCACCCGGGGTCCTCTTCTACGAGCAGTACTTC	CASSQDPPGVLFYEQYF
TRBD1	once	TRBV11-1	TRBJ1-1	TGTGCCAGCAGCTTAGCTACAGGGGGTAAAGCTTTCTTT	CASSLATGGKAFF
TRBD2	-	TRBV20-1	TRBJ2-5	TGCAGTGCGAGCCCGGGGCCGGGGGGAGAGACCCAGTACTTC	CSASPGPGGETQYF
-	-	TRBV28	TRBJ2-6	TGTGCCAGCAGTTTATTCAGGAGAGGGGCCCACTCTGGGGCCAACGTCCTGACTTTC	CASSLFRRGAHSGANVLTF
-	-	TRBV30	TRBJ2-4	TGTGCCTGGAGTGGGGCAGATTTAGCCAAAAACATTCAGTACTTC	CAWSGADLAKNIQYF
TRBD1	-	TRBV29-1	TRBJ1-1	TGCAGCGTTCGACAGGGTGTCACTGAAGCTTTCTTT	CSVRQGVTEAFF